This T cell receptor (beta chain) was identified during a study of cytomegalovirus exposure and HLA in healthy donors. PCR amplification relied on 60 Vbeta primers (plus 13 Jbeta primers). Clones were sequenced by immunoSEQ multiplex PCR, and TCRdb holds only the in-frame ones, with some missing. This sample has approximately 150,000 clones; approximately 85% occur once, and the top ten carry around 2.6%. V lost 1 base, J lost 2 bases, and 9 bases lay in between. Germline CDR1 SGHNT, CDR2 YENEEA. The CDR3 consists of 14 residues. The TCR was taken from a man between 25 and 39 years old in good health and CMV-seropositive. The sample consisted of PBMCs. This chain links TRBV11-3 with TRBJ2-7; a possible D gene is TRBD1 (5 bases). The CDR3 DNA sequence: TGTGCCAGCAGCTTAGCCCCAGGGACCTACGAGCAGTACTTC. Translation gives CASSLAPGTYEQYF.